The present TCR beta chain was sequenced within a study of cytomegalovirus exposure and HLA in healthy donors. Germline V gives CDR1 SNHLY, CDR2 FYNNEI. Trimming at V came to 6 bases and at J to 6 bases, leaving 15 bases not matched to a gene. The CDR3 loop spans 18 amino acids. This PCR relied on a set of 60 Vbeta primers and 13 Jbeta primers. Method: immunoSEQ multiplex PCR; TCRdb's copy keeps in-frame clones and lacks some. The sample shows more than 95,000 clones, 65% to 75% of them seen only once. This TCR was sampled from a woman aged 70-85 years in good health and CMV-seropositive. The sample taken for sequencing was PBMCs. J is TRBJ2-5 and V is TRBV2, with 14 bases aligning to TRBD2. The CDR3 DNA reads TGTGCCAGCAGAGATGGACTAGCGGGGGGCCAATACGAGAAGACCCAGTACTTC. The encoded protein is CASRDGLAGGQYEKTQYF.